The source of this TCR beta chain is a study of T cells in Graves' hyperthyroidism and ophthalmopathy. Study-level points and caveats: Expanded thyroid clonotypes (above 0.001) were mostly also found in blood.

This clonotype appeared a few times. Its specificity is unknown. TCR beta CDR3 region amplification was performed from RNA transcripts. During a first-round RT-PCR of the TCR CDR3, the HTBI primer set was used. TCRdb redid the calling of the multiplex PCR reads with MiXCR, one entry per CDR3 protein. The sample includes about 700,000 distinct CDR3 sequences, less than 45% of them seen just once. Trimming took 2 bases from V and 3 from J, leaving 13 bases between them. The CDR3 length is 15 residues. The clonotype was recovered from an adult man with Graves' disease, either hyperthyroidism or ophthalmopathy (not recorded which). V usage is TRBV12-3 or TRBV12-4 and J usage is TRBJ1-2, with D unresolved. Sequenced input: peripheral blood or thyroid tissue (not recorded which). CDR3 bases: TGTGCCAGCAGTTTATCGCCATGGCTCGACTATGGCTACACCTTC. Protein sequence: CASSLSPWLDYGYTF.